The sequence of this T cell receptor (beta chain) was determined in a study of blood T cell repertoires in COVID-19. Profiled with immunoSEQ multiplex PCR; TCRdb holds only in-frame clones, not every one. The table lists about 200,000 clones, around 86% of them singletons. Germline V lookup: CDR1 ENHRY, CDR2 SYGVKD. There are 16 residues in the CDR3. Trimming took 4 bases from V and 0 from J, leaving 14 bases between them. The sequenced sample consisted of peripheral blood. The clonotype was recovered from a man in his fifties or sixties with acute or convalescent COVID-19. The chain joins TRBV10-3 to TRBJ2-3, with D perhaps TRBD1 (5 bases). This CDR3 reads CAISGHWGISTDTQYF. CDR3 coding DNA: TGTGCCATCAGTGGACATTGGGGCATAAGCACAGATACGCAGTATTTT.